These 3 T cell receptor beta chains originate from one sample sequenced in a study of a mutant IDH1 vaccine in newly diagnosed glioma. Measured with immunoSEQ multiplex PCR; TCRdb has only the in-frame clones, and not every one. The sample lists 20,000 to 25,000 clones, about 85% occurring once. The sample's time point: baseline, week 1 (first vaccination visit). As for treatment: pre-vaccination baseline after standard-of-care therapy. The specimen was PBMCs, collected from a glioma patient treated with radiotherapy, temozolomide or both. Receptors were obtained from a man in his forties with glioma.

V is TRBV7-2 and J is TRBJ2-7; D gene uncertain. Trimming removed 0 bases at V and 0 bases at J, with 9 bases between. CDR1 and CDR2 (germline): SGHTA, FQGNSA. The CDR3 loop spans 15 amino acids. Here the CDR3 DNA reads TGTGCCAGCAGCTTAGCCTTCCTGGCCTCCTACGAGCAGTACTTC. This sequence encodes CASSLAFLASYEQYF. The whole variable domain, remainder taken from reference TRBV7-2 and TRBJ2-7, is GAGVSQSPSNKVTEKGKDVELRCDPISGHTALYWYRQSLGQGLEFLIYFQGNSAPDKSGLPSDRFSAERTGGSVSTLTIQRTQQEDSAVYLCASSLAFLASYEQYFGPGTRLTVT.

J is TRBJ1-2 and V is TRBV5-6, with D uncertain. The CDR3 extends over 13 amino acids. Trimming took off 1 base at V and 1 base at J, with 5 bases between the two ends. Germline values: CDR1 SGHDT, CDR2 YYEEEE. CDR3 protein: CASSLRVNYGYTF. DNA for the CDR3: TGTGCCAGCAGCTTGAGGGTTAACTATGGCTACACCTTC.

The CDR3 DNA is TGTGCCAGCAGGCTGGGACCGACGAACGAGCAGTACGTC. Translating gives CASRLGPTNEQYV. This chain links TRBV6-5 with TRBJ2-7; tentatively, D is TRBD1 or TRBD2 (5 bases each). This CDR3 has 13 amino acids. The V gene lost 6 bases and the J gene lost 5 bases, with 14 bases spanning the gap. Germline loops: CDR1 MNHEY, CDR2 SVGAGI.